A single sample is the source of the 23 T cell receptor beta chains below, sequenced in a study of STAT5B mutations in CD4+ large granular lymphocyte leukemia. Assay used: immunoSEQ multiplex PCR; TCRdb lists only in-frame clones, some missing. The table records under 35,000 clones, about 71% of them present only once. Specimen: CD4+ T cells from blood buffy coats. Receptor source: a human donor in good health.

This chain connects TRBV18 to TRBJ2-1; no reliable D call. This CDR3 comprises 15 residues. Deletions cut 5 bases from V and 5 bases from J, with 16 bases between. The V gene's germline CDR1 is KGHSH and CDR2 LQKENI. This CDR3 reads CASSDTKGRNNEQFF. The CDR3 DNA sequence: TGTGCCAGCTCAGACACTAAAGGACGGAACAATGAGCAGTTCTTC.

The chain couples TRBV29-1 to TRBJ2-1; 9 bases are a match to TRBD2. Germline assignment: CDR1 SQVTM and CDR2 ANQGSEA. V shed 4 bases and J 2 bases; nucleotides not matched to a gene: 3. The length of the CDR3 is 14 residues. The CDR3 reads CSVGLAVTYNEQFF. In nucleotides, the CDR3 is TGCAGCGTTGGACTAGCGGTGACCTACAATGAGCAGTTCTTC.

The V and J genes are TRBV14 and TRBJ2-7, with 12 nucleotides matching TRBD1. Germline CDR1 is SGHDN and CDR2 is FVKESK. The CDR3 extends over 15 amino acids. V lost 4 bases, J lost 2 bases, and 3 bases stayed unmatched. This chain's CDR3 is CASSLGTGGAYEQYF. The CDR3 DNA sequence: TGTGCCAGCAGCCTTGGGACAGGGGGCGCCTACGAGCAGTACTTC. The variable domain in full, completed from reference TRBV14 and TRBJ2-7, reads EAGVTQFPSHSVIEKGQTVTLRCDPISGHDNLYWYRRVMGKEIKFLLHFVKESKQDESGMPNNRFLAERTGGTYSTLKVQPAELEDSGVYFCASSLGTGGAYEQYFGPGTRLTVT.

The chain recombines TRBV16 with TRBJ2-2; D might be TRBD1 (6 bases). Trimming took 7 bases from V and 6 from J, leaving 15 bases between them. Germline values: CDR1 KGHSY, CDR2 FQNENV. The CDR3 is 14 amino acids. CDR3 sequence (DNA): TGTGCCAGCACCCCTAGCAGGGGTTCCGGGGAGCTGTTTTTT. This gives the protein CASTPSRGSGELFF.

This chain links TRBV4-2 with TRBJ2-1; D not certain. This CDR3 has 16 residues. V lost 0 bases, J lost 0 bases, and 9 bases lay in between. Germline CDR1 reads LGHNA; CDR2 reads YNFKEQ. The CDR3: CASSQELGSSYNEQFF. The CDR3 nucleotides read TGTGCCAGCAGCCAAGAGTTAGGAAGCTCCTACAATGAGCAGTTCTTC.

The genes are TRBV6-1 and TRBJ1-6; TRBD1 might be the D (6 bases). Looked up from germline, CDR1 is MNHNS and CDR2 is SASEGT. The CDR3 has 14 residues. Trimming left V 8 bases short and J 14 bases short, with 22 bases between. The CDR3 loop reads CASHPGHGSLTLHF. The CDR3 DNA reads TGTGCCAGCCACCCGGGACACGGAAGTTTGACCCTCCACTTT.

The CDR3 sequence is CASSLGVDTQYF. The CDR3, as DNA: TGTGCCAGCAGCTTAGGGGTAGATACGCAGTATTTT. The chain employs TRBV11-2 and TRBJ2-3; D is ambiguous. The CDR3 extends over 12 amino acids. Germline values: CDR1 SGHAT, CDR2 FQNNGV. Trimming left V 1 base short and J 5 bases short, with 4 bases between.

The V call is TRBV9, the J call TRBJ1-6; D is ambiguous. Trimming removed 0 bases from V and 4 bases from J, with 2 bases in between. Germline V CDR1 and CDR2: SGDLS, YYNGEE. The CDR3 sequence is 13 residues long. CDR3 region: CASSVVYNSPLHF. The CDR3 coding sequence is TGTGCCAGCAGCGTAGTATATAATTCACCCCTCCACTTT.

J is TRBJ1-6 and V is TRBV28, with D uncertain. The length of the CDR3 is 20 residues. CDR1 and CDR2 (germline): MDHEN, SYDVKM. The germline V and J ends were trimmed by 2 bases and 7 bases, with 27 bases remaining between them. The CDR3 is CASSLVKSRDSRTLNSPLHF. CDR3 DNA sequence: TGTGCCAGCAGTTTAGTAAAGTCTCGGGATTCCCGAACTTTGAATTCACCCCTCCACTTT.

This rearrangement joins TRBV29-1 to TRBJ1-3; D gene unclear. The V and J ends lost 5 bases and 4 bases respectively, with 9 bases between them. This CDR3 is built from 12 residues. Looked up from germline, CDR1 is SQVTM and CDR2 is ANQGSEA. The CDR3 sequence: CSVLDSGNTIYF. CDR3 nucleotide sequence: TGCAGCGTTTTGGATTCGGGAAACACCATATATTTT.

This clone appeared a single time. V usage is TRBV11-2 and J usage is TRBJ1-1, with no clear D. The CDR3 has 15 residues. Trimming pared 1 base from V and 4 bases from J, leaving 13 bases between. Germline V gives CDR1 SGHAT, CDR2 FQNNGV. CDR3 nucleotides: TGTGCCAGCAGCTTAGCGACGGGGATAGGCACTGAAGCTTTCTTT. Its protein product is CASSLATGIGTEAFF.

This chain links TRBV5-4 with TRBJ2-3, with no clear D. The length of the CDR3 is 16 residues. Germline V gene data show CDR1 as SGHNT and CDR2 as YYREEE (reference sequence). V shed 3 bases and J shed 1 base, with 15 bases lying between them. In DNA form, the CDR3 reads TGTGCCAGCAGCTCTGGCCCCGGCTACCGCACAGATACGCAGTATTTT. The encoded protein is CASSSGPGYRTDTQYF.

This clone has only a few counts. The CDR3 DNA sequence: TGTGCCAGTAGTGGGGATTGGTCAACGAGCCAGCATTTT. It codes for CASSGDWSTSQHF. This rearrangement joins TRBV19 to TRBJ1-5; D remains ambiguous. The CDR3 spans 13 residues. Per germline, CDR1 LNHDA and CDR2 SQIVND (reference sequence). V lost 5 bases and J 12 bases, leaving 17 bases between the germline ends.

The chain recombines TRBV2 with TRBJ1-2; the D is unclear. The CDR3 is 14 amino acids. Germline loops: CDR1 SNHLY, CDR2 FYNNEI. V gave up 1 base and J gave up 7 bases, with 13 bases separating them. This chain's CDR3 is CASSEVGLGSGYTF. The CDR3 DNA reads TGTGCCAGCAGTGAAGTAGGGCTAGGTAGTGGCTACACCTTC. The complete variable domain, with remaining parts taken from reference TRBV2 and TRBJ1-2, reads EPEVTQTPSHQVTQMGQEVILRCVPISNHLYFYWYRQILGQKVEFLVSFYNNEISEKSEIFDDQFSVERPDGSNFTLKIRSTKLEDSAMYFCASSEVGLGSGYTFGSGTRLTVV.

The chain combines TRBV27 with TRBJ1-3; 7 nucleotides align to TRBD1. The CDR3 has 13 amino acids. V lost 10 bases to trimming and J lost 1 base; unmatched junction nucleotides: 4. Germline V gene lookup returns CDR1 MNHEY and CDR2 SMNVEV (reference sequence). This chain's CDR3 is CATRRGSGNTIYF. The CDR3 DNA reads TGTGCCACACGCAGGGGGTCTGGAAACACCATATATTTT.

The rearrangement joins TRBV28 to TRBJ1-2, with D perhaps matching TRBD1 (5 bases). The V gene's germline CDR1 is MDHEN and CDR2 SYDVKM. This CDR3 has 15 residues. V was clipped by 9 bases and J by 0 bases, with 17 bases between them. The CDR3 bases are TGTGCCAGTCTCCGGGGGGGGAGAGCTAACTATGGCTACACCTTC. Translation: CASLRGGRANYGYTF.

The chain has TRBV11-2 and TRBJ1-2; D is ambiguous. Germline V lookup: CDR1 SGHAT, CDR2 FQNNGV. This CDR3 region has 14 residues. With 1 base removed from V and 3 bases from J, the gap between germline ends came to 9 bases. The CDR3 bases are TGTGCCAGCAGCTTAGTAGCCCAGGACTATGGCTACACCTTC. This sequence encodes CASSLVAQDYGYTF.

The chain is built from TRBV7-8 and TRBJ1-4; D remains unclear. Deletions cut 5 bases from V and 0 bases from J, with 16 bases between. CDR3 length: 17 residues. CDR1 is SGHVS and CDR2 is FQNEAQ in the germline V gene. The CDR3 nucleotides are TGTGCCAGCAGCCAAAGAAGACTTCCCGCAACTAATGAAAAACTGTTTTTT. The encoded protein is CASSQRRLPATNEKLFF.

The chain joins TRBV5-6 to TRBJ2-7; TRBD1 agrees at 8 bases. CDR3 size: 13 residues. The trim removed 4 bases at V and 6 bases at J, leaving 6 bases unmatched. Looked up from germline, CDR1 is SGHDT and CDR2 is YYEEEE. The CDR3 is CASSGDRGREQYF. The CDR3 nucleotides read TGTGCCAGCAGCGGTGACAGGGGACGCGAGCAGTACTTC.

The chain links TRBV19 to TRBJ1-1, with D maybe TRBD1 (5 bases). Germline loops: CDR1 LNHDA, CDR2 SQIVND (reference sequence). V was shortened by 6 bases and J by 9 bases, with 20 bases between the two germline ends. CDR3 length: 14 residues. The CDR3 loop is CASRISPAGNKAFF. CDR3 DNA sequence: TGTGCCAGTAGAATCTCCCCGGCAGGGAATAAAGCTTTCTTT. Full variable domain (missing parts from reference TRBV19 and TRBJ1-1): DGGITQSPKYLFRKEGQNVTLSCEQNLNHDAMYWYRQDPGQGLRLIYYSQIVNDFQKGDIAEGYSVSREKKESFPLTVTSAQKNPTAFYLCASRISPAGNKAFFGQGTRLTVV.

The chain couples TRBV28 to TRBJ1-2; D possibly corresponds to TRBD1 (5 bases). The germline gives CDR1 MDHEN, CDR2 SYDVKM. The length of the CDR3 is 15 residues. The V end lost 4 bases, the J end lost 0 bases, and 12 bases lay between the germline ends. CDR3 amino acids: CASSSLQVANYGYTF. CDR3 coding DNA: TGTGCCAGCAGTTCGCTACAGGTAGCTAACTATGGCTACACCTTC.

The V gene is TRBV6-1, the J gene TRBJ1-3; D remains unclear. Germline V gives CDR1 MNHNS, CDR2 SASEGT. V was cut by 7 bases and J by 0 bases, with 10 bases left in between. This CDR3 has 14 residues. This chain's CDR3 is CASTGWGSGNTIYF. Written as DNA, the CDR3 is TGTGCCAGCACAGGATGGGGCTCTGGAAACACCATATATTTT.

This clone was observed a few times. The rearrangement links TRBV19 to TRBJ2-1; no firm D call. V lost 5 bases, J lost 8 bases, and 13 bases lay in between. Germline-derived CDR1 and CDR2 are LNHDA and SQIVND (reference sequence). The length of the CDR3 is 13 residues. The CDR3 region has the DNA TGTGCCAGTAGTTTTGGGTTTCCCGATGAGCAGTTCTTC. Encoded protein: CASSFGFPDEQFF.